Below are 9 T cell receptor beta chains sequenced from a single sample in a study of cytomegalovirus exposure and HLA in healthy donors. This PCR relied on a set of 60 Vbeta primers and 13 Jbeta primers. Libraries were prepared by immunoSEQ multiplex PCR; TCRdb keeps only in-frame clonotypes and omits some of them. The repertoire holds some 160,000 clones, with 65% to 80% as singletons. The specimen was PBMCs. The receptors come from a woman aged 40 to 49 in good health and CMV-seropositive.

This chain uses TRBV6-5 with TRBJ1-1; 7 bases fit TRBD1. This CDR3 contains 14 residues. Trimming took 5 bases from V and 2 from J; bases not matched to a gene: 5. Germline assignment: CDR1 MNHEY and CDR2 SVGAGI. CDR3 protein: CASSEGQTNTEAFF. CDR3 bases: TGTGCCAGCAGTGAGGGACAGACTAACACTGAAGCTTTCTTT.

This chain uses TRBV13 with TRBJ1-3; D not resolved. The V gene lost 5 bases and the J gene lost 5 bases, with 13 bases spanning the gap. This CDR3 region has 14 residues. CDR1 and CDR2 from the germline V gene are PRHDT and FYEKMQ (reference sequence). The CDR3 region has the DNA TGTGCCAGCAGCACTCGCGAGAATAGAAACACCATATATTTT. Protein: CASSTRENRNTIYF. The full variable domain, rest sourced from reference TRBV13 and TRBJ1-3, is AAGVIQSPRHLIKEKRETATLKCYPIPRHDTVYWYQQGPGQDPQFLISFYEKMQSDKGSIPDRFSAQQFSDYHSELNMSSLELGDSALYFCASSTRENRNTIYFGEGSWLTVV.

The rearrangement joins TRBV5-1 to TRBJ2-5; D ambiguous. The CDR3 runs 15 residues. Germline V lookup: CDR1 SGHRS, CDR2 YFSETQ. Trimming shortened V by 0 bases and J by 5 bases, and 14 bases separated the two germline ends. CDR3 coding DNA: TGCGCCAGCAGCTTGGCCAGTGGTAACGGGGAGACCCAGTACTTC. It translates to CASSLASGNGETQYF. Filled out from reference TRBV5-1 and TRBJ2-5, the complete variable domain reads KAGVTQTPRYLIKTRGQQVTLSCSPISGHRSVSWYQQTPGQGLQFLFEYFSETQRNKGNFPGRFSGRQFSNSRSEMNVSTLELGDSALYLCASSLASGNGETQYFGPGTRLLVL.

This chain uses TRBV14 with TRBJ1-1; D possibly corresponds to TRBD1 (6 bases). V lost 4 bases and J 4 bases, leaving 19 bases between the germline ends. The CDR3 runs 16 residues. Germline CDR1 reads SGHDN; CDR2 reads FVKESK. CDR3 in DNA: TGTGCCAGCAGCCCAGTAAGGGGGGGGATGTTCACTGAAGCTTTCTTT. This translates into CASSPVRGGMFTEAFF. Full variable domain (remainder filled in from reference TRBV14 and TRBJ1-1): EAGVTQFPSHSVIEKGQTVTLRCDPISGHDNLYWYRRVMGKEIKFLLHFVKESKQDESGMPNNRFLAERTGGTYSTLKVQPAELEDSGVYFCASSPVRGGMFTEAFFGQGTRLTVV.

The genes are TRBV7-9 and TRBJ2-2; D might be TRBD2 (6 bases). This CDR3 comprises 16 residues. Germline lookup yields CDR1 SEHNR and CDR2 FQNEAQ (reference sequence). Trimming stripped 8 bases from V and 0 bases from J, with 16 bases between. The CDR3 sequence is CASRPSGGANTGELFF. CDR3 nucleotide sequence: TGTGCCAGCCGCCCGAGTGGCGGGGCGAACACCGGGGAGCTGTTTTTT.

V is TRBV5-1 and J is TRBJ2-7; D may be TRBD1 (6 bases). Trimming stripped 2 bases from V and 6 bases from J, with 18 bases between. The CDR3 is 15 residues long. Germline CDR1 is SGHRS and CDR2 is YFSETQ. The CDR3 region is CASSLNLQGGGEQYF. In DNA form, the CDR3 reads TGCGCCAGCAGCTTAAATTTACAGGGTGGTGGCGAGCAGTACTTC.

The rearrangement uses TRBV5-4 and TRBJ1-1; D perhaps matches TRBD1 (5 bases). V was pared by 2 bases and J by 4 bases, with 6 bases between. The CDR3 length is 12 residues. Germline CDR1 SGHNT, CDR2 YYREEE (reference sequence). CDR3 in DNA: TGTGCCAGCAGCTTCACAGGCACTGAAGCTTTCTTT. Its translation is CASSFTGTEAFF.

This clone was seen only a few times. The chain couples TRBV14 to TRBJ2-1; D might be TRBD2 (5 bases). V lost 0 bases, J lost 12 bases, and 12 bases lay in between. CDR1 is SGHDN, CDR2 FVKESK, per germline. CDR3 length: 13 residues. The CDR3 sequence: CASSQDHASRQFF. The CDR3 coding sequence is TGTGCCAGCAGCCAAGATCACGCTAGCCGGCAGTTCTTC. The variable domain in full, completed from reference TRBV14 and TRBJ2-1, reads EAGVTQFPSHSVIEKGQTVTLRCDPISGHDNLYWYRRVMGKEIKFLLHFVKESKQDESGMPNNRFLAERTGGTYSTLKVQPAELEDSGVYFCASSQDHASRQFFGPGTRLTVL.

The chain is built from TRBV11-2 and TRBJ2-1; D may be TRBD2 (6 bases). Trimming removed 5 bases at V and 6 bases at J, with 14 bases between. Germline V gene sequence: CDR1 SGHAT, CDR2 FQNNGV. The CDR3 is made up of 14 amino acids. CDR3 loop: CASSPFLSGNEQFF. The CDR3 nucleotides are TGTGCCAGCAGCCCATTTCTTAGCGGCAATGAGCAGTTCTTC.